The source of this T cell receptor (beta chain) is a study of T-cell memory formation after mild COVID-19. Study conclusions and caveats: Clones shrinking between day 15 and 85 showed a balanced CD4/CD8 split, and those that grew later tilted toward CD4+. Pre-infection memory already had some responding clones, implying cross-reactive memory joined.

With constant-segment primers, 5'RACE yielded cDNA libraries of TCR alpha and TCR beta that carried sample barcodes and UMIs. TCRdb processed the 5' RACE reads anew with MiXCR; each CDR3 protein has one entry. The sample comprises 210,000 or so distinct CDR3 sequences, roughly 10% of which are singletons, and under 3.5% rests with the top ten. This clonotype came up many times. The antigen remains unidentified. Between the trimmed V and J ends, which lost 5 bases and 5 bases, there was a span of 12 bases. Germline-derived CDR1 and CDR2 are MNHEY and SVGAGI. CDR3 length: 13 amino acids. V gene TRBV6-5 combines with J gene TRBJ1-2, with a possible D match to TRBD1 (5 bases). The sequenced sample was PBMCs or a T cell subset sorted from them (not recorded which). The clonotype was recovered from a man younger than 35 who had mild COVID-19 (a few samples of this study predate the infection). Cell type and time point are not known. CDR3 protein: CASSPGGRYGYTF. CDR3 bases: TGTGCCAGCAGTCCCGGGGGGAGATATGGCTACACCTTC.